The 3 T cell receptor beta chains in this list originate from one sample, sequenced in a study of blood T cells in healthy people across ages. PCR was performed a second time for about 6 to 11 cycles using a sample-barcoded 5' primer and a J-beta primer mix. TCRdb processed the 5' RACE reads anew with MiXCR; each CDR3 protein has one entry. Of about 1.6 million distinct CDR3 sequences listed, 34% are singletons. Sequenced material: blood. The receptors originated from a woman aged 25-40 years in good health.

This clonotype turned up a few times. The chain employs TRBV5-1 and TRBJ2-5, with 9 bases aligning to TRBD2. CDR3 length: 16 amino acids. Germline lookup yields CDR1 SGHRS and CDR2 YFSETQ. Trimming removed 2 bases from V and 4 bases from J; junction bases left unmatched: 9. Here the CDR3 reads CASSFRTSARGETQYF. The CDR3 DNA reads as TGCGCCAGCAGCTTTCGGACTAGCGCGAGGGGAGAGACCCAGTACTTC. Full variable domain (rest looked up from reference TRBV5-1 and TRBJ2-5): KAGVTQTPRYLIKTRGQQVTLSCSPISGHRSVSWYQQTPGQGLQFLFEYFSETQRNKGNFPGRFSGRQFSNSRSEMNVSTLELGDSALYLCASSFRTSARGETQYFGPGTRLLVL.

This clonotype was observed many times. This chain uses TRBV20-1 with TRBJ2-5; possibly TRBD1 for D (6 bases). The germline V gene encodes CDR1 DFQATT and CDR2 SNEGSKA (reference sequence). CDR3 size: 14 residues. V gave up 6 bases and J gave up 2 bases, with 16 bases separating them. The DNA for the CDR3 is TGCAGTGCCAGGCAGGGGTCGGGGCAAGAGACCCAGTACTTC. This codes for CSARQGSGQETQYF.

This clonotype was counted a few times. V gene TRBV11-2 combines with J gene TRBJ1-1; D is unresolved. Germline V lookup: CDR1 SGHAT, CDR2 FQNNGV. This CDR3 comprises 14 residues. Trimming cost V 0 bases and J 10 bases, with 15 bases left between them. The chain's CDR3 is CASSLDVLLYPAFF. The CDR3 DNA is TGTGCCAGCAGCTTAGACGTTCTTCTGTATCCAGCTTTCTTT.